The rows below give T cell receptor beta chains drawn from one sample of a study of cytomegalovirus exposure and HLA in healthy donors. Clones were read by immunoSEQ multiplex PCR, and TCRdb kept only the in-frame ones, dropping some. The sample has some 75,000 clones; the top ten hold about 0.83%. The sequenced sample consisted of PBMCs. The receptors here all came from a boy younger than 18 in good health and CMV-seronegative. The CDR3 runs from the conserved cysteine through the conserved F or W. D genes are given only for firm matches.

V gene: TRBV19; J gene: TRBJ2-1; D gene: TRBD2; CDR3 protein: CASSPRTSGRNNEQFF; CDR3 DNA: TGTGCCAGTAGTCCGAGGACTAGCGGGAGGAACAATGAGCAGTTCTTC
V gene: TRBV30; J gene: TRBJ2-7; D gene: TRBD1; CDR3 protein: CAWSKGQGNNEQYF; CDR3 DNA: TGTGCCTGGAGTAAGGGACAGGGCAACAACGAGCAGTACTTC
V gene: TRBV7-3; J gene: TRBJ2-7; D gene: -; CDR3 protein: CASSLRQGGTHEQYF; CDR3 DNA: TGTGCCAGCAGCCTTAGACAGGGAGGAACCCACGAGCAGTACTTC
V gene: TRBV1; J gene: TRBJ2-7; D gene: -; CDR3 protein: CTSSQLRGTRLDSYEQYF; CDR3 DNA: TGCACCAGCAGCCAGTTGCGGGGTACCCGACTCGACTCCTACGAGCAGTACTTC
V gene: TRBV27; J gene: TRBJ1-1; D gene: -; CDR3 protein: CASSPSLNTEAFF; CDR3 DNA: TGTGCCAGCAGTCCCTCTTTGAACACTGAAGCTTTCTTT
V gene: TRBV14; J gene: TRBJ1-6; D gene: TRBD1; CDR3 protein: CASSQRTGNNSPLHF; CDR3 DNA: TGTGCCAGCAGCCAAAGGACAGGGAATAATTCACCCCTCCACTTT
V gene: TRBV25-1; J gene: TRBJ1-1; D gene: TRBD1; CDR3 protein: CASSGRNRGRSEAFF; CDR3 DNA: TGTGCCAGCAGTGGACGAAACAGGGGGAGGTCTGAAGCTTTCTTT
V gene: TRBV29-1; J gene: TRBJ1-2; D gene: -; CDR3 protein: CSAGQRTDPSYGYTF; CDR3 DNA: TGCAGCGCTGGACAAAGGACAGATCCTTCATATGGCTACACCTTC
V gene: TRBV6-1; J gene: TRBJ2-1; D gene: TRBD2; CDR3 protein: CASIPSRLAGTFF; CDR3 DNA: TGTGCCAGCATACCCTCTAGACTAGCGGGGACGTTCTTC
V gene: TRBV29-1; J gene: TRBJ2-3; D gene: -; CDR3 protein: CSVDAPGTDTQYF; CDR3 DNA: TGCAGCGTTGACGCCCCGGGGACAGATACGCAGTATTTT
V gene: TRBV5-4; J gene: TRBJ2-1; D gene: -; CDR3 protein: CASSFRLTSSYNEQFF; CDR3 DNA: TGTGCCAGCAGCTTCCGACTCACCTCCTCCTACAATGAGCAGTTCTTC
V gene: TRBV19; J gene: TRBJ2-1; D gene: TRBD2; CDR3 protein: CASSIGTSGHNEQFF; CDR3 DNA: TGTGCCAGTAGTATTGGGACTAGCGGTCACAATGAGCAGTTCTTC
V gene: TRBV5-4; J gene: TRBJ2-7; D gene: TRBD1; CDR3 protein: CASSLARTGVGEQYF; CDR3 DNA: TGTGCCAGCAGCTTGGCGAGAACAGGGGTAGGTGAGCAGTACTTC
V gene: TRBV4-1; J gene: TRBJ2-1; D gene: TRBD1; CDR3 protein: CASSWDSYNEQFF; CDR3 DNA: TGCGCCAGCAGCTGGGACAGCTACAATGAGCAGTTCTTC
V gene: TRBV7-8; J gene: TRBJ2-5; D gene: TRBD2; CDR3 protein: CASSLIPEGLNQETQYF; CDR3 DNA: TGTGCCAGCAGCTTAATACCCGAGGGACTAAACCAAGAGACCCAGTACTTC
V gene: TRBV4-3; J gene: TRBJ2-1; D gene: -; CDR3 protein: CASSQDPHTSIEQFF; CDR3 DNA: TGCGCCAGCAGCCAAGATCCCCATACTAGCATTGAGCAGTTCTTC
V gene: TRBV4-1; J gene: TRBJ1-2; D gene: -; CDR3 protein: CASSQDRSNSGYTF; CDR3 DNA: TGCGCCAGCAGCCAAGATAGGTCAAACAGTGGCTACACCTTC
V gene: TRBV10-3; J gene: TRBJ2-3; D gene: TRBD1; CDR3 protein: CAIRLRDRITDTQYF; CDR3 DNA: TGTGCCATCAGATTAAGGGACAGAATAACAGATACGCAGTATTTT
V gene: TRBV28; J gene: TRBJ2-7; D gene: TRBD2; CDR3 protein: CATRLAGYEQYF; CDR3 DNA: TGTGCCACCCGACTAGCCGGCTACGAGCAGTACTTC
V gene: TRBV5-4; J gene: TRBJ1-4; D gene: -; CDR3 protein: CASSSGSTNEKLFF; CDR3 DNA: TGTGCCAGCAGTTCAGGGTCAACTAATGAAAAACTGTTTTTT
V gene: TRBV4-2; J gene: TRBJ2-3; D gene: TRBD2; CDR3 protein: CASSPTSGGGDTQYF; CDR3 DNA: TGTGCCAGCAGCCCGACTAGCGGGGGCGGAGATACGCAGTATTTT
V gene: TRBV11-1; J gene: TRBJ1-1; D gene: TRBD1; CDR3 protein: CASSLAAGQANTEAFF; CDR3 DNA: TGTGCCAGCAGCTTAGCGGCGGGACAGGCGAACACTGAAGCTTTCTTT
V gene: TRBV11-2; J gene: TRBJ2-1; D gene: TRBD2; CDR3 protein: CASSTTTGTSIVEQFF; CDR3 DNA: TGTGCCAGCAGCACCACCACCGGGACTAGCATCGTGGAGCAGTTCTTC
V gene: TRBV19; J gene: TRBJ1-1; D gene: TRBD1; CDR3 protein: CASSIGTGGRNTEAFF; CDR3 DNA: TGTGCCAGTAGTATAGGAACAGGGGGCAGGAACACTGAAGCTTTCTTT
V gene: TRBV9; J gene: TRBJ2-5; D gene: TRBD2; CDR3 protein: CASSVAAGGPGETQYF; CDR3 DNA: TGTGCCAGCAGCGTAGCTGCGGGGGGGCCGGGAGAGACCCAGTACTTC
V gene: TRBV5-4; J gene: TRBJ2-3; D gene: -; CDR3 protein: CASSPTTQLQSSSFTDTQYF; CDR3 DNA: TGTGCCAGCAGCCCAACGACCCAATTACAGAGTTCCTCATTCACAGATACGCAGTATTTT
V gene: TRBV30; J gene: TRBJ2-5; D gene: -; CDR3 protein: CAWGQGKSTQYF; CDR3 DNA: TGTGCCTGGGGGCAGGGAAAAAGCACCCAGTACTTC
V gene: TRBV25-1; J gene: TRBJ2-1; D gene: -; CDR3 protein: CASGNGGGSTYNEQFF; CDR3 DNA: TGTGCCAGCGGGAACGGGGGCGGGAGTACGTACAATGAGCAGTTCTTC
V gene: TRBV29-1; J gene: TRBJ1-1; D gene: TRBD1; CDR3 protein: CSVGPGQVIGAFF; CDR3 DNA: TGCAGCGTTGGTCCGGGACAGGTGATAGGAGCTTTCTTT
V gene: TRBV4-1; J gene: TRBJ2-1; D gene: TRBD2; CDR3 protein: CASSHIRGLAGVGEQFF; CDR3 DNA: TGCGCCAGCAGCCATATACGAGGACTAGCGGGAGTTGGTGAGCAGTTCTTC
V gene: TRBV2; J gene: TRBJ1-6; D gene: TRBD1; CDR3 protein: CASRRQGANSPLHF; CDR3 DNA: TGTGCCAGCAGACGACAGGGGGCGAATTCACCCCTCCACTTT
V gene: TRBV7-6; J gene: TRBJ2-1; D gene: -; CDR3 protein: CASSLGERLVNEQFF; CDR3 DNA: TGTGCCAGCAGCTTAGGGGAGCGACTAGTAAATGAGCAGTTCTTC
V gene: TRBV6-1; J gene: TRBJ2-5; D gene: -; CDR3 protein: CASIKDGRQETQYF; CDR3 DNA: TGTGCCAGCATCAAAGACGGGAGACAAGAGACCCAGTACTTC
V gene: TRBV5-1; J gene: TRBJ1-2; D gene: -; CDR3 protein: CASSEGQSYGYTF; CDR3 DNA: TGCGCCAGCAGCGAAGGACAATCATATGGCTACACCTTC
V gene: TRBV6-6; J gene: TRBJ2-7; D gene: TRBD2; CDR3 protein: CASSYSPGLADEQYF; CDR3 DNA: TGTGCCAGCAGTTACTCCCCTGGACTAGCTGACGAGCAGTACTTC
V gene: TRBV6-5; J gene: TRBJ2-3; D gene: -; CDR3 protein: CASSSSGNTQYF; CDR3 DNA: TGTGCCAGCAGCAGTAGCGGTAATACGCAGTATTTT
V gene: TRBV6-1; J gene: TRBJ1-1; D gene: TRBD1; CDR3 protein: CASSDEKGARSTTEAFF; CDR3 DNA: TGTGCCAGCAGTGACGAAAAGGGGGCACGTTCGACCACTGAAGCTTTCTTT
V gene: TRBV30; J gene: TRBJ1-2; D gene: -; CDR3 protein: CAGSAGHQANYGYTF; CDR3 DNA: TGTGCCGGGAGTGCTGGACACCAGGCTAACTATGGCTACACCTTC
V gene: TRBV30; J gene: TRBJ2-2; D gene: -; CDR3 protein: CAWSVEVHTGELFF; CDR3 DNA: TGTGCCTGGAGTGTAGAGGTTCACACCGGGGAGCTGTTTTTT
V gene: TRBV5-1; J gene: TRBJ1-2; D gene: TRBD1; CDR3 protein: CASSLIGQGDYGYTF; CDR3 DNA: TGCGCCAGCAGCTTGATCGGACAGGGGGACTATGGCTACACCTTC
V gene: TRBV18; J gene: TRBJ2-1; D gene: -; CDR3 protein: CASSAPGSHNEQFF; CDR3 DNA: TGTGCCAGCTCAGCTCCGGGGAGCCACAATGAGCAGTTCTTC
V gene: TRBV19; J gene: TRBJ1-1; D gene: -; CDR3 protein: CASSGGLANTEAFF; CDR3 DNA: TGTGCCAGTAGTGGAGGACTAGCGAACACTGAAGCTTTCTTT
V gene: TRBV4-1; J gene: TRBJ2-5; D gene: TRBD2; CDR3 protein: CASSQDPGLAGSQETQYF; CDR3 DNA: TGCGCCAGCAGCCAAGATCCGGGACTAGCGGGATCCCAAGAGACCCAGTACTTC
V gene: TRBV7-9; J gene: TRBJ2-7; D gene: -; CDR3 protein: CASSLAGELYEQYF; CDR3 DNA: TGTGCCAGCAGCTTGGCAGGGGAGCTCTACGAGCAGTACTTC
V gene: TRBV29-1; J gene: TRBJ2-1; D gene: TRBD2; CDR3 protein: CSVEDGLAGEFNEQFF; CDR3 DNA: TGCAGCGTTGAAGACGGGCTAGCGGGAGAGTTCAATGAGCAGTTCTTC
V gene: TRBV7-9; J gene: TRBJ1-2; D gene: -; CDR3 protein: CASTRLPAGDYGYTF; CDR3 DNA: TGTGCCAGCACCCGACTCCCCGCGGGAGACTATGGCTACACCTTC
V gene: TRBV9; J gene: TRBJ2-1; D gene: -; CDR3 protein: CASSVESGVGNEQFF; CDR3 DNA: TGTGCCAGCAGCGTAGAGTCGGGAGTCGGTAATGAGCAGTTCTTC
V gene: TRBV6-6; J gene: TRBJ2-7; D gene: TRBD1; CDR3 protein: CASSSLPGQIYEQYF; CDR3 DNA: TGTGCCAGCAGTTCTCTCCCGGGACAGATATACGAGCAGTACTTC
V gene: TRBV15; J gene: TRBJ1-2; D gene: -; CDR3 protein: CATSGGTASGVWGYGYTF; CDR3 DNA: TGTGCCACCAGCGGGGGCACAGCTTCTGGGGTCTGGGGCTATGGCTACACCTTC
V gene: TRBV5-1; J gene: TRBJ1-5; D gene: -; CDR3 protein: CASSLVGEGQPQHF; CDR3 DNA: TGCGCCAGCAGCTTGGTCGGGGAGGGTCAGCCCCAGCATTTT
V gene: TRBV12-5; J gene: TRBJ2-1; D gene: -; CDR3 protein: CASGLTPKEGSSYNEQFF; CDR3 DNA: TGTGCTAGTGGTTTGACTCCAAAGGAAGGGAGCTCCTACAATGAGCAGTTCTTC